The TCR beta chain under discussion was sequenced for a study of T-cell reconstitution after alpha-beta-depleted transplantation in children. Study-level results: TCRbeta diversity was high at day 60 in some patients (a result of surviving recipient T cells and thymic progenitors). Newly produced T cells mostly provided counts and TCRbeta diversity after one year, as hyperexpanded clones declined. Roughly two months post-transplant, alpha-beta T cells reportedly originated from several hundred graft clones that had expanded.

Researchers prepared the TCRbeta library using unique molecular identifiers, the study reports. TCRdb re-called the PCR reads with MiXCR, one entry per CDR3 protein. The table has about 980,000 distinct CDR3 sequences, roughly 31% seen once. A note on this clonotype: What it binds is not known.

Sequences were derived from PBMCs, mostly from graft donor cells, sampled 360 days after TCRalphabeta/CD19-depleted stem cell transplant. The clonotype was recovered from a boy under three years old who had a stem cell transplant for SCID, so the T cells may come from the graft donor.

This CDR3 reads CAISESPGAYSYEQYF. The CDR3 nucleotides are TGTGCCATCAGTGAGAGCCCGGGGGCCTACTCCTACGAGCAGTACTTC. V usage is TRBV10-3 and J usage is TRBJ2-7; D may correspond to TRBD1 or TRBD2 (6 bases each). The CDR3 runs to 16 residues. Germline-derived CDR1 and CDR2 are ENHRY and SYGVKD. V lost 2 bases to trimming and J lost 0 bases, with 14 bases between them.